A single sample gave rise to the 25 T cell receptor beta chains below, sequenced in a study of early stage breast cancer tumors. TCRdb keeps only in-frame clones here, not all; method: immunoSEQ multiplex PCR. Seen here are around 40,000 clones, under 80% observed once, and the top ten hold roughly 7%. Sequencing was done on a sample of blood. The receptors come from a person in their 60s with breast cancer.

CDR3 bases: TGCGCCAGCAGCTTAATTAGCGGGTACTCCTACGAGCAGTACTTC. It specifies CASSLISGYSYEQYF. The chain employs TRBV5-1 and TRBJ2-7; 7 nucleotides align to TRBD2. This CDR3 region has 15 residues. Per germline, CDR1 SGHRS and CDR2 YFSETQ. Trimming took 2 bases from V and 0 from J; bases not matched to a gene: 5.

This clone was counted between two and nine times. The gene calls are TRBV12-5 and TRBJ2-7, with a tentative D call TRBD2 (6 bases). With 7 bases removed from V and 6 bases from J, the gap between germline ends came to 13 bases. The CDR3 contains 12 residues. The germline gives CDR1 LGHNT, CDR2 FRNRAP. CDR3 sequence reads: CASAPLGGEQYF. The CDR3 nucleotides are TGTGCTAGTGCCCCCCTCGGGGGCGAGCAGTACTTC.

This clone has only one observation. This CDR3 is CASSQDSGGLNEQFF. The CDR3 DNA reads TGCGCCAGCAGCCAAGATAGCGGGGGCCTTAATGAGCAGTTCTTC. The gene calls are TRBV4-1 and TRBJ2-1; 9 bases agree with TRBD2. The CDR3 spans 15 residues. The V gene's germline CDR1 is MGHRA and CDR2 YSYEKL. Trimming removed 0 bases from V and 7 bases from J; junction bases left unmatched: 4.

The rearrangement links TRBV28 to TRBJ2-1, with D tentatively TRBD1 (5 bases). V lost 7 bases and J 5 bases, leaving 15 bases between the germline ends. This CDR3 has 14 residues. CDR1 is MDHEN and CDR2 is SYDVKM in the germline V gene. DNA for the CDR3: TGTGCCAGCAACGAGGTTGGGGCCAACAATGAGCAGTTCTTC. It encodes CASNEVGANNEQFF.

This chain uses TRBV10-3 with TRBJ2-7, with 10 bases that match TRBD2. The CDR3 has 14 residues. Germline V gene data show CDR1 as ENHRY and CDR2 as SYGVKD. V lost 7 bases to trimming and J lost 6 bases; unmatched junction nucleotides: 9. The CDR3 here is CAIKVASGRTEQYF. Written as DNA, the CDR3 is TGTGCCATCAAGGTCGCTAGCGGGAGAACCGAGCAGTACTTC.

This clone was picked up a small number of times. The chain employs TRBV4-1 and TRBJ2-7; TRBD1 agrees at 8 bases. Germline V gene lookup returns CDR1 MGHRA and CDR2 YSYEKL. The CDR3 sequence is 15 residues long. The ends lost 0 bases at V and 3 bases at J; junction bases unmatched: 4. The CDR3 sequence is CASSQDPGGRYEQYF. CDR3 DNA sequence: TGCGCCAGCAGCCAAGATCCAGGGGGCCGCTACGAGCAGTACTTC.

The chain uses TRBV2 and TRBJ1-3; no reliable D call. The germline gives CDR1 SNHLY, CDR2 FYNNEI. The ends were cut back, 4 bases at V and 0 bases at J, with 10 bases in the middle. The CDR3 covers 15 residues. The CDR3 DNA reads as TGTGCCAGCAGTGTACAGCTCAACTCTGGAAACACCATATATTTT. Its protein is CASSVQLNSGNTIYF. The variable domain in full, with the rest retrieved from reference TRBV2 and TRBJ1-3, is EPEVTQTPSHQVTQMGQEVILRCVPISNHLYFYWYRQILGQKVEFLVSFYNNEISEKSEIFDDQFSVERPDGSNFTLKIRSTKLEDSAMYFCASSVQLNSGNTIYFGEGSWLTVV.

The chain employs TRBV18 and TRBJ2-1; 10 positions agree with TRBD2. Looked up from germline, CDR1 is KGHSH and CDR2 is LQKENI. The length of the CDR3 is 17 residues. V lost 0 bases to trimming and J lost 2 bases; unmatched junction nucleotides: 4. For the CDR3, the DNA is TGTGCCAGCTCACCACCGATAAGCGGGAGGGCCTACAATGAGCAGTTCTTC. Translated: CASSPPISGRAYNEQFF.

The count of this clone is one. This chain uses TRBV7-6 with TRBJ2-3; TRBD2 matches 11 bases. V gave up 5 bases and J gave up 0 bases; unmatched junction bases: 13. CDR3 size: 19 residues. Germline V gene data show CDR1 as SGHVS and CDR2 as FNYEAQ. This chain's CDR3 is CASSLRPHTSGRSTDTQYF. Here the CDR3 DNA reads TGTGCCAGCAGCCTCCGCCCTCACACTAGCGGGAGAAGCACAGATACGCAGTATTTT.

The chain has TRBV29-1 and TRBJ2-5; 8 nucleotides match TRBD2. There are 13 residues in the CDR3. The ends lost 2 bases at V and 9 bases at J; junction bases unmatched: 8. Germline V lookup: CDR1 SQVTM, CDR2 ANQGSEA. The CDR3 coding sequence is TGCAGCGTTGAATCTCGGGGGGGGACGTCCCAGTACTTC. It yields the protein CSVESRGGTSQYF.

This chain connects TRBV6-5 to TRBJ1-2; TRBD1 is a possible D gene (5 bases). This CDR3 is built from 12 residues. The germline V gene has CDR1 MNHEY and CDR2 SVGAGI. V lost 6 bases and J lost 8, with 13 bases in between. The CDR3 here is CASRWDEGGYTF. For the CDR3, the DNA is TGTGCCAGCAGGTGGGACGAGGGAGGCTACACCTTC.

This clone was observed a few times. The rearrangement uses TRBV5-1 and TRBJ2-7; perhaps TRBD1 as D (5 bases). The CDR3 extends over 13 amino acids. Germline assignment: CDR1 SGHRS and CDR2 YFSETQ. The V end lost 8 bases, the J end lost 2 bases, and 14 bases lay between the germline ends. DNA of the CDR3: TGCGCCAGTCAACGTCTAGGGGCCTACGAGCAGTACTTC. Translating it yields CASQRLGAYEQYF.

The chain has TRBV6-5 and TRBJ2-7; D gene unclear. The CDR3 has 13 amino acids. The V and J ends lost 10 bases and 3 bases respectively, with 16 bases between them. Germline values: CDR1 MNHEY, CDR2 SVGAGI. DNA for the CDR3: TGTGCCACCCTCGGGCCCCACAACTACGAGCAGTACTTC. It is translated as CATLGPHNYEQYF.

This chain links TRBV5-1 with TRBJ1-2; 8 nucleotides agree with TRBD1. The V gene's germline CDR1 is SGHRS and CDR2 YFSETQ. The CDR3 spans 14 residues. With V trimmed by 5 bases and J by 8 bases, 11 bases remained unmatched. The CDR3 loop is CASRTDRVGEGYTF. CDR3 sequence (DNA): TGCGCCAGCAGAACGGACAGGGTGGGAGAAGGCTACACCTTC.

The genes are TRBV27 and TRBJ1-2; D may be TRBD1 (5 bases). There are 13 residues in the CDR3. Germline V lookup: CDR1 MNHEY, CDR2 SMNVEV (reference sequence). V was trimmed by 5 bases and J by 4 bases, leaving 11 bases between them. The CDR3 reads CASSTWDGYGYTF. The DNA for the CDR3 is TGTGCCAGCAGTACGTGGGACGGCTATGGCTACACCTTC.

The CDR3 coding sequence is TGTGCCAGCAGCGTGGGGTGGGATAGCAATCAGCCCCAGCATTTT. This translates into CASSVGWDSNQPQHF. The chain uses TRBV11-2 and TRBJ1-5; D is ambiguous. CDR1 and CDR2 (germline): SGHAT, FQNNGV. Trimming cost V 5 bases and J 0 bases, with 11 bases left between them. There are 15 residues in the CDR3.

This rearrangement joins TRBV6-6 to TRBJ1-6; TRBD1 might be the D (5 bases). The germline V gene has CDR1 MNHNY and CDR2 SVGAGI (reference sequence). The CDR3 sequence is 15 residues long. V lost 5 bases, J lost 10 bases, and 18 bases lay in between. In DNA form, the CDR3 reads TGTGCCAGCAGTGACAGCCCCCCGGGTCCCTCACCCCTCCACTTT. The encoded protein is CASSDSPPGPSPLHF.

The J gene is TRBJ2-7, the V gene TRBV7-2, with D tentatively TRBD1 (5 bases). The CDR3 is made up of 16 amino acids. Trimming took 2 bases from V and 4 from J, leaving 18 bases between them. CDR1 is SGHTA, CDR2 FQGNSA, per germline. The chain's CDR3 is CASSLTAARRTYEQYF. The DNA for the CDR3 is TGTGCCAGCAGCTTAACTGCGGCTAGGCGGACATACGAGCAGTACTTC.

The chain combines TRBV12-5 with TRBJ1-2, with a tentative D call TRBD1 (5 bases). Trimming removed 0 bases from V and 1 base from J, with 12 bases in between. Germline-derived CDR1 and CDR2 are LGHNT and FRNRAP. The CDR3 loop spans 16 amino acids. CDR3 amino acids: CASGLVSYRYNYGYTF. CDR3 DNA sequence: TGTGCTAGTGGTTTGGTATCGTACAGGTATAACTATGGCTACACCTTC.

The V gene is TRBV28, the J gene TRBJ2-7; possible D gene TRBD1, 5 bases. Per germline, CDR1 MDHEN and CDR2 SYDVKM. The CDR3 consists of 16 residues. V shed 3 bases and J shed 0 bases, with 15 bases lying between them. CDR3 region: CASSFMGRLSSYEQYF. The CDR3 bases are TGTGCCAGCAGTTTCATGGGGCGGCTTAGCTCCTACGAGCAGTACTTC.

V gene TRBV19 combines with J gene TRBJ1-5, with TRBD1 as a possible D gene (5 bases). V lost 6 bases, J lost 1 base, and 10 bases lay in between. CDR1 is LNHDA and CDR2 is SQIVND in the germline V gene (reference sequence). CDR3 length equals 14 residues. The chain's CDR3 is CASRNRDSNQPQHF. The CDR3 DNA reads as TGTGCCAGTAGGAACCGGGACAGCAATCAGCCCCAGCATTTT.

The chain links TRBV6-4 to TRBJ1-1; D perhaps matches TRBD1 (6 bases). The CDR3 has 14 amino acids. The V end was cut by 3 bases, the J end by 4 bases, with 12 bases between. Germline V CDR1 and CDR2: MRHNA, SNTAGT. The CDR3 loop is CASSDGGRGTEAFF. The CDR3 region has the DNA TGTGCCAGCAGTGATGGGGGGCGCGGCACTGAAGCTTTCTTT.

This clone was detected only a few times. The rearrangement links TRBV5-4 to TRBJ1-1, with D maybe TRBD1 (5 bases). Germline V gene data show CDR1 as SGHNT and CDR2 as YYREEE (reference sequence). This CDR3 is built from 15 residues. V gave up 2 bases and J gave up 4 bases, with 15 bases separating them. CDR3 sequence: CASSLRGGVGTEAFF. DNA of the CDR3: TGTGCCAGCAGCTTACGGGGAGGGGTGGGCACTGAAGCTTTCTTT.

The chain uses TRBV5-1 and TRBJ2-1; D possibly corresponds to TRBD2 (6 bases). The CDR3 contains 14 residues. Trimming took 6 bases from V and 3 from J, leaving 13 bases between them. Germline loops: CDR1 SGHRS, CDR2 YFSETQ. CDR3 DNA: TGCGCCAGCACCTGGGGGGAGAGCTACAATGAGCAGTTCTTC. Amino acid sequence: CASTWGESYNEQFF.

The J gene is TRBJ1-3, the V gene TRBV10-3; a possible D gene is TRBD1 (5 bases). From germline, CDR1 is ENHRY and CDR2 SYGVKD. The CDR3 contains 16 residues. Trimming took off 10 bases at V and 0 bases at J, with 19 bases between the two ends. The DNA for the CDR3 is TGTGCCACCGAGACGGGGGGTCTTAGCTCTGGAAACACCATATATTTT. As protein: CATETGGLSSGNTIYF.